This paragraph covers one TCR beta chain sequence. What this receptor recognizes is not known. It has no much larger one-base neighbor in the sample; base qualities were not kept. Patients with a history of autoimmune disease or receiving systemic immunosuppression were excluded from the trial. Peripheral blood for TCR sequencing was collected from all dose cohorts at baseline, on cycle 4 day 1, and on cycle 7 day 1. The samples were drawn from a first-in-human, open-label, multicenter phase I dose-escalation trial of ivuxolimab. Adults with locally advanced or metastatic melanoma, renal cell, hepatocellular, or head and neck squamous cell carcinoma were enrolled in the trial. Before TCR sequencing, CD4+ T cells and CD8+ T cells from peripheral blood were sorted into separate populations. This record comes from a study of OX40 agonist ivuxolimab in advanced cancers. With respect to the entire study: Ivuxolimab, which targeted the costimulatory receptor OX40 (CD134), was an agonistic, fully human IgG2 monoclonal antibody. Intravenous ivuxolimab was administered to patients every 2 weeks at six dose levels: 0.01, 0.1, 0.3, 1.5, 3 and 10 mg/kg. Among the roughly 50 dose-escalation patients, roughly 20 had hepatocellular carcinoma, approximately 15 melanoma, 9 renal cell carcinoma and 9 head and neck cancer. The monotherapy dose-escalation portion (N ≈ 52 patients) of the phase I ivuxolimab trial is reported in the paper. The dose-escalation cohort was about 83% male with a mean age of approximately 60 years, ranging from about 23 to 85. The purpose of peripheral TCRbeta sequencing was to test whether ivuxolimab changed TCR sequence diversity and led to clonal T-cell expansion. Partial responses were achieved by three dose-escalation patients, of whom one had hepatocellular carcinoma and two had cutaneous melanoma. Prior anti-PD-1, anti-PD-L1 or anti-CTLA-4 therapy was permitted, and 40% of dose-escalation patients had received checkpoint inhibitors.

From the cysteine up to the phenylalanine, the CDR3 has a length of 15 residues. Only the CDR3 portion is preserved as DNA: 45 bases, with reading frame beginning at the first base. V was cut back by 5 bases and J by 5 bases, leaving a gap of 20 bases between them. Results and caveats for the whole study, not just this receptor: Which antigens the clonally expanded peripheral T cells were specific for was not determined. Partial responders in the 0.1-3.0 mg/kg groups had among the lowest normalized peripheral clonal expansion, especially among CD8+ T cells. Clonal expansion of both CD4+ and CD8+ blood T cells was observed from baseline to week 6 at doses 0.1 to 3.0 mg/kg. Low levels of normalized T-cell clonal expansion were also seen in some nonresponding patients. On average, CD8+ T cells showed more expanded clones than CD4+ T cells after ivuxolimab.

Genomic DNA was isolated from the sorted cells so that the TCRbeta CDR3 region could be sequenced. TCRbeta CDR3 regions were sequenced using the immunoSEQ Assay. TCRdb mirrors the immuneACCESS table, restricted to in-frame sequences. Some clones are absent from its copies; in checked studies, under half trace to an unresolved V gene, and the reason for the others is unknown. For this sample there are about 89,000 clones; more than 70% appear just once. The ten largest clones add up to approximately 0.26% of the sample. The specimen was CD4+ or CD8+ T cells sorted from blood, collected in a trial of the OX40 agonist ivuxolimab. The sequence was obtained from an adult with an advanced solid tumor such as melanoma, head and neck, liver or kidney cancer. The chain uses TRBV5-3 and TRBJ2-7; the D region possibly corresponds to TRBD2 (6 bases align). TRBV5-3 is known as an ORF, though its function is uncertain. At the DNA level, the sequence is TGTGCCAGAAGTAATGGGGGACTCTCGGGCCACGAGCAGTACTTC. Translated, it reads CARSNGGLSGHEQYF.